These 20 T cell receptor beta chains originate from one sample sequenced in a study of blood T cell repertoires in COVID-19. TCRdb keeps only in-frame clones here, not all; method: immunoSEQ multiplex PCR. The table includes a few hundred thousand clones, 70% to 90% detected once. Sequenced: peripheral blood. The source of these receptors is a man in his sixties with acute or convalescent COVID-19.

The chain couples TRBV7-9 to TRBJ1-2, with D hard to call. CDR1 is SEHNR and CDR2 is FQNEAQ in the germline V gene (reference sequence). V gave up 0 bases and J gave up 3 bases, with 17 bases separating them. This CDR3 region has 17 residues. CDR3 nucleotides: TGTGCCAGCAGCTTAGCGGTTCAAGGAGAGTACGACTATGGCTACACCTTC. This codes for CASSLAVQGEYDYGYTF.

The chain carries TRBV29-1 and TRBJ1-2, with D tentatively TRBD1 (5 bases). The V gene lost 3 bases and the J gene lost 8 bases, with 13 bases spanning the gap. This CDR3 has 12 amino acids. CDR1 SQVTM and CDR2 ANQGSEA come from the germline V gene. The CDR3 protein is CSVDMGRGGYTF. The CDR3 DNA reads as TGCAGCGTTGATATGGGGCGGGGAGGCTACACCTTC.

This clone was seen just once. This rearrangement joins TRBV3-1 (or the pseudogene TRBV3-2) to TRBJ1-6, with a weak D call TRBD1 (5 bases). Trimming took off 0 bases at V and 9 bases at J, with 9 bases between the two ends. Per germline, CDR1 LGHDT and CDR2 YNNKEL (reference sequence). CDR3 length equals 14 residues. The CDR3 region is CASSQDWQGSPLHF. In DNA, the CDR3 is TGTGCCAGCAGCCAAGATTGGCAGGGTTCACCCCTCCACTTT.

The J gene is TRBJ2-7, the V gene TRBV6-2 or TRBV6-3; D perhaps matches TRBD2 (5 bases). Trimming removed 0 bases from V and 0 bases from J, with 6 bases in between. This CDR3 contains 14 residues. The germline CDR1 and CDR2 sequences are MNHEY and SVGEGT. The DNA of the CDR3 is TGTGCCAGCAGTTACTCCGGGGTCTCCTACGAGCAGTACTTC. Protein: CASSYSGVSYEQYF.

This clone was counted only a few times. This chain connects TRBV15 to TRBJ1-5, with 10 bases fitting TRBD1. This CDR3 is built from 14 residues. CDR1 LNHNV and CDR2 YYDKDF come from the germline V gene (reference sequence). Losses at the gene ends were 3 bases for V and 11 bases for J; bases not matched to a gene: 7. DNA for the CDR3: TGTGCCACCAGCAGGGGACAGGGGAGTGGGGCCCAGCATTTT. Its protein product is CATSRGQGSGAQHF. Supplemented by reference TRBV15 and TRBJ1-5, the full variable domain reads DAMVIQNPRYQVTQFGKPVTLSCSQTLNHNVMYWYQQKSSQAPKLLFHYYDKDFNNEADTPDNFQSRRPNTSFCFLDIRSPGLGDTAMYLCATSRGQGSGAQHFGDGTRLSIL.

The chain joins TRBV10-3 to TRBJ2-3; 8 bases map to TRBD2. Germline CDR1 reads ENHRY; CDR2 reads SYGVKD. Trimming removed 3 bases from V and 6 bases from J; junction bases left unmatched: 5. This CDR3 comprises 14 residues. CDR3 DNA sequence: TGTGCCATCAGTGACAGCGGGAGAGCCGATACGCAGTATTTT. Protein product: CAISDSGRADTQYF.

This rearrangement joins TRBV18 to TRBJ2-3, with a weak D call TRBD2 (6 bases). The CDR3 runs to 14 residues. Trimming left V 4 bases short and J 2 bases short, with 10 bases between. Germline-derived CDR1 and CDR2 are KGHSH and LQKENI. The CDR3 DNA sequence: TGTGCCAGCTCACAGGAGGGGTTCACAGATACGCAGTATTTT. It specifies CASSQEGFTDTQYF.

This chain joins TRBV10-3 and TRBJ1-5; the D is unclear. Germline V gives CDR1 ENHRY, CDR2 SYGVKD. With 3 bases removed from V and 2 bases from J, the gap between germline ends came to 2 bases. The CDR3 totals 12 residues. CDR3 DNA: TGTGCCATCAGTGACGGCAATCAGCCCCAGCATTTT. Translated: CAISDGNQPQHF.

This chain uses TRBV24-1 with TRBJ1-1; weak D call: TRBD1 (5 bases). The CDR3 is made up of 11 amino acids. CDR1 KGHDR and CDR2 SFDVKD come from the germline V gene. V was clipped by 6 bases and J by 5 bases, with 6 bases between them. The CDR3 region is CATSTGTEAFF. CDR3 DNA sequence: TGTGCCACCAGTACAGGTACTGAAGCTTTCTTT.

This chain connects TRBV19 to TRBJ1-1; a weak D match, TRBD1 (5 bases). V was shortened by 7 bases and J by 1 base, with 16 bases between the two germline ends. The germline V gene encodes CDR1 LNHDA and CDR2 SQIVND (reference sequence). The CDR3 is 15 residues long. The CDR3 DNA reads as TGTGCCAGTATCCATACAGGACTAGGGAACACTGAAGCTTTCTTT. Its protein is CASIHTGLGNTEAFF.

The chain employs TRBV2 and TRBJ1-3, with no clear D. V was clipped by 3 bases and J by 5 bases, with 17 bases between them. The CDR3 runs to 16 residues. Germline CDR1 reads SNHLY; CDR2 reads FYNNEI. CDR3 protein: CASSEGSEFRRNTIYF. In nucleotides, the CDR3 is TGTGCCAGCAGTGAGGGTAGCGAGTTCCGTCGAAACACCATATATTTT.

The chain has TRBV28 and TRBJ1-5; TRBD1 is a possible D gene (6 bases). The V end was cut by 2 bases, the J end by 5 bases, with 10 bases between. This CDR3 has 14 residues. Germline assignment: CDR1 MDHEN and CDR2 SYDVKM. The DNA for the CDR3 is TGTGCCAGCAGTTTAGCAGGGGTGGATCAGCCCCAGCATTTT. This encodes CASSLAGVDQPQHF.

The V call is TRBV7-9, the J call TRBJ1-1, with D unclear. Germline loops: CDR1 SEHNR, CDR2 FQNEAQ (reference sequence). CDR3 size: 12 residues. Trimming removed 5 bases from V and 5 bases from J, with 9 bases in between. This CDR3 reads CASSPVLTEAFF. The CDR3 coding sequence is TGTGCCAGCAGCCCAGTATTAACTGAAGCTTTCTTT.

The chain employs TRBV6-1 and TRBJ2-3; 14 bases align to TRBD2. The CDR3 contains 18 residues. The V gene end was trimmed by 3 bases and the J gene end by 0 bases; junction bases not matched to a gene: 5. CDR1 is MNHNS and CDR2 is SASEGT in the germline V gene. CDR3 residues: CASSETGLAGGSTDTQYF. CDR3 coding DNA: TGTGCCAGCAGTGAGACTGGACTAGCGGGAGGCAGCACAGATACGCAGTATTTT.

This clone has more than one count but fewer than ten. This chain connects TRBV12-3 or TRBV12-4 to TRBJ1-1; 7 nucleotides match TRBD1. The CDR3 is 12 amino acids. With V trimmed by 5 bases and J by 4 bases, 1 base remained unmatched. CDR3: CASSAGGTEAFF. In nucleotides, the CDR3 is TGTGCCAGCAGTGCAGGGGGCACTGAAGCTTTCTTT.

The V call is TRBV30, the J call TRBJ1-6; no firm D call. The CDR3 loop spans 14 amino acids. Per the germline V gene, CDR1 is GTSNPN and CDR2 is SVGIG (reference sequence). The germline V and J ends were trimmed by 0 bases and 7 bases, with 10 bases remaining between them. The CDR3 reads CAWSVPYGNSPLHF. CDR3 DNA sequence: TGTGCCTGGAGTGTACCTTACGGGAATTCACCCCTCCACTTT. Supplemented by reference TRBV30 and TRBJ1-6, the full variable domain reads SQTIHQWPATLVQPVGSPLSLECTVEGTSNPNLYWYRQAAGRGLQLLFYSVGIGQISSEVPQNLSASRPQDRQFILSSKKLLLSDSGFYLCAWSVPYGNSPLHFGNGTRLTVT.

V usage is TRBV28 and J usage is TRBJ1-5, with D possibly matching TRBD1 (6 bases). This CDR3 has 14 amino acids. V was pared by 8 bases and J by 4 bases, with 15 bases between. Germline V gives CDR1 MDHEN, CDR2 SYDVKM. Here the CDR3 reads CASRGQQENQPQHF. CDR3 bases: TGTGCCAGCCGAGGACAGCAAGAAAATCAGCCCCAGCATTTT.

The rearrangement uses TRBV5-4 and TRBJ1-4; no clear D gene. From germline, CDR1 is SGHNT and CDR2 YYREEE (reference sequence). V dropped 2 bases and J dropped 7 bases, with 21 bases sitting between them. The CDR3 consists of 17 residues. CDR3 DNA sequence: TGTGCCAGCAGCTTCGACATCGGCAAAGTGGGGAGTGAAAAACTGTTTTTT. This sequence encodes CASSFDIGKVGSEKLFF. The whole variable domain, filled in from reference TRBV5-4 and TRBJ1-4, reads ETGVTQSPTHLIKTRGQQVTLRCSSQSGHNTVSWYQQALGQGPQFIFQYYREEENGRGNFPPRFSGLQFPNYSSELNVNALELDDSALYLCASSFDIGKVGSEKLFFGSGTQLSVL.

The genes are TRBV7-2 and TRBJ1-2; no clear D. The V and J ends lost 1 base and 8 bases respectively, with 14 bases between them. The CDR3 runs 14 residues. Germline V lookup: CDR1 SGHTA, CDR2 FQGNSA. The CDR3 spells CASSLDRGSRGYTF. The CDR3, as DNA: TGTGCCAGCAGCTTAGATCGGGGTTCGCGGGGCTACACCTTC. Combining the CDR3 with reference TRBV7-2 and TRBJ1-2 gives the whole variable domain GAGVSQSPSNKVTEKGKDVELRCDPISGHTALYWYRQSLGQGLEFLIYFQGNSAPDKSGLPSDRFSAERTGGSVSTLTIQRTQQEDSAVYLCASSLDRGSRGYTFGSGTRLTVV.

This chain joins TRBV28 and TRBJ2-3; perhaps TRBD1 as D (6 bases). V was shortened by 3 bases and J by 1 base, with 14 bases between the two germline ends. This CDR3 is built from 16 residues. Germline CDR1 reads MDHEN; CDR2 reads SYDVKM. CDR3: CASSFLKGGGTDTQYF. The CDR3, as DNA: TGTGCCAGCAGTTTTCTGAAAGGGGGAGGCACAGATACGCAGTATTTT.